This T cell receptor (beta chain) was captured by sequencing in a study of graft-versus-host responses after intestinal transplantation. Across the whole study: Recipients underwent multivisceral, liver-intestinal, or isolated intestinal transplants.

Clones were read by immunoSEQ multiplex PCR, and TCRdb kept only the in-frame ones, dropping some. The sample lists about 14,000 clones, 33% occurring once. Study conclusions and caveats: Researchers found GvH clones in recipient marrow, and some showed up first in ileum or blood.

Germline CDR1 reads LGHNT; CDR2 reads FRNRAP. V lost 2 bases to trimming and J lost 5 bases, with 10 bases between them. CDR3 size: 14 residues. Irradiated stimulators labeled with violet dye, some 200,000 in number, were plated with some 200,000 CFSE-labeled responders. The V and J genes are TRBV12-5 and TRBJ2-1; D may be TRBD1 (7 bases). The input for sequencing was alloreactive CD8+ T cells from a mixed lymphocyte reaction culture, taken before intestinal transplant. Stated subset: CFSE-low proliferating T cells sorted from roughly six-day pre-transplant mixed lymphocyte reaction (GvH or HvG direction). This receptor was taken from a human patient who received an intestinal transplant. For the CDR3, the DNA is TGTGCTAGTGGTTTGCCAGGGGGGCACAATGAGCAGTTCTTC. Translated: CASGLPGGHNEQFF.